The 10 T cell receptor beta chains presented below share a single source sample, sequenced in a study of blood T cell repertoires in COVID-19. Here immunoSEQ multiplex PCR was the method, and the copy in TCRdb shows in-frame clones only, minus some. Counted here are a few hundred thousand clones, approximately 88% occurring once; the ten biggest clones make up around 4.6%. Sequenced input: PBMCs or T cells enriched from blood (not recorded which). These receptors were collected from a man aged 30 to 39 who had recovered from COVID-19.

J is TRBJ2-1 and V is TRBV12-3 or TRBV12-4; D unresolved. The V and J ends lost 5 bases and 7 bases respectively, with 12 bases between them. The CDR3 length is 13 residues. In nucleotides, the CDR3 is TGTGCCAGCAGTCTTGTAGTAAGAAATGAGCAGTTCTTC. The encoded protein is CASSLVVRNEQFF.

This clone appeared a few times. The rearrangement joins TRBV3-1 (or the pseudogene TRBV3-2) to TRBJ2-2; TRBD1 might be the D (6 bases). Germline CDR1 LGHDT, CDR2 YNNKEL (reference sequence). Deletions cut 6 bases from V and 7 bases from J, with 18 bases between. The CDR3 runs 15 residues. CDR3 amino acids: CASRPGAAEVGELFF. The CDR3, as DNA: TGTGCCAGCAGGCCAGGGGCCGCCGAGGTCGGGGAGCTGTTTTTT.

The chain uses TRBV28 and TRBJ1-5, with D hard to call. Trimming removed 6 bases at V and 7 bases at J, with 10 bases between. Germline CDR1 MDHEN, CDR2 SYDVKM. The CDR3 extends over 12 amino acids. The CDR3 is CASSIARQPQHF. In nucleotides, the CDR3 is TGTGCCAGCAGCATAGCCCGACAGCCCCAGCATTTT. The whole variable domain, remainder taken from reference TRBV28 and TRBJ1-5, is DVKVTQSSRYLVKRTGEKVFLECVQDMDHENMFWYRQDPGLGLRLIYFSYDVKMKEKGDIPEGYSVSREKKERFSLILESASTNQTSMYLCASSIARQPQHFGDGTRLSIL.

V gene TRBV5-1 combines with J gene TRBJ1-5; D not resolved. V was trimmed by 0 bases and J by 5 bases, leaving 9 bases between them. From germline, CDR1 is SGHRS and CDR2 YFSETQ. The CDR3 is made up of 14 amino acids. This chain's CDR3 is CASSLDGSDQPQHF. For the CDR3, the DNA is TGCGCCAGCAGCTTGGATGGAAGCGATCAGCCCCAGCATTTT.

This rearrangement joins TRBV5-4 to TRBJ2-2; 14 bases align to TRBD2. The CDR3 length is 16 residues. Losses at the gene ends were 4 bases for V and 4 bases for J; bases not matched to a gene: 3. Germline-derived CDR1 and CDR2 are SGHNT and YYREEE (reference sequence). The DNA for the CDR3 is TGTGCCAGCAGCCCAGGACTAGCGGGGGGCACCGGGGAGCTGTTTTTT. Amino acid sequence: CASSPGLAGGTGELFF.

The CDR3 DNA is TGTGCCAGTAATGGGCCTGAACCCTACGAGCAGTACTTC. It specifies CASNGPEPYEQYF. This chain connects TRBV19 to TRBJ2-7; D unresolved. Deletions cut 7 bases from V and 2 bases from J, with 12 bases between. CDR3 length: 13 amino acids. Per the germline V gene, CDR1 is LNHDA and CDR2 is SQIVND (reference sequence).

The gene calls are TRBV3-1 (or the pseudogene TRBV3-2) and TRBJ1-2; D unclear. The V gene's germline CDR1 is LGHDT and CDR2 YNNKEL (reference sequence). With 1 base removed from V and 4 bases from J, the gap between germline ends came to 13 bases. The CDR3 extends over 15 amino acids. The DNA of the CDR3 is TGTGCCAGCAGCCAAGGTCGAAGTACTCCCTATGGCTACACCTTC. Protein: CASSQGRSTPYGYTF.

The J gene is TRBJ1-5, the V gene TRBV6-5; perhaps TRBD1 as D (5 bases). The V gene's germline CDR1 is MNHEY and CDR2 SVGAGI. CDR3 size: 15 residues. V lost 10 bases to trimming and J lost 1 base, with 17 bases between them. This CDR3 is CATSGGGSSNQPQHF. The CDR3 region has the DNA TGTGCCACCTCCGGGGGAGGGTCCAGCAATCAGCCCCAGCATTTT.

Worth noting for this clone: The sample has other DNA sequences that encode this CDR3 too. This chain joins TRBV3-1 (or the pseudogene TRBV3-2) and TRBJ2-1, with 7 bases matching TRBD2. Per the germline V gene, CDR1 is LGHDT and CDR2 is YNNKEL (reference sequence). Trimming at V came to 1 base and at J to 12 bases, leaving 0 bases not matched to a gene. CDR3 length: 11 residues. The chain's CDR3 is CASSQGGGQFF. The CDR3 DNA sequence: TGTGCCAGCAGCCAAGGCGGGGGGCAGTTCTTC.

The V call is TRBV7-9, the J call TRBJ2-1; TRBD2 matches at 7 bases. The CDR3 contains 14 residues. Per germline, CDR1 SEHNR and CDR2 FQNEAQ (reference sequence). With 1 base clipped from V and 9 bases from J, the junction kept 6 bases outside the gene matches. CDR3 nucleotides: TGTGCCAGCAGCTTAGGACGGGGGGACGGTGAGCAGTTCTTC. Translated: CASSLGRGDGEQFF.